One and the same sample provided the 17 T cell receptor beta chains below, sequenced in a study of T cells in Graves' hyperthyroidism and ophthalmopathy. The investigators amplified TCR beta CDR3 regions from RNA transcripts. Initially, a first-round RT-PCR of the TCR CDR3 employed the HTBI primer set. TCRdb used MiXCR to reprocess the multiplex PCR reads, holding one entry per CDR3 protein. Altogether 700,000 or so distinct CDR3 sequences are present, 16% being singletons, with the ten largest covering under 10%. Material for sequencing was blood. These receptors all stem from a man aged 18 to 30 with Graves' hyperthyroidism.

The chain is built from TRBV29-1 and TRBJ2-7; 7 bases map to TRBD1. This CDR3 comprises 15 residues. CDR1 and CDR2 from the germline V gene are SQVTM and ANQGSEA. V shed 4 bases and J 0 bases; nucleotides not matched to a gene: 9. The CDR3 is CSVVTPGQFSYEQYF. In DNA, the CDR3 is TGCAGCGTTGTGACTCCGGGACAGTTCTCCTACGAGCAGTACTTC.

The CDR3: CASSSGTKYQPQHF. Written as DNA, the CDR3 is TGTGCCAGCAGCTCCGGGACAAAATATCAGCCCCAGCATTTT. The rearrangement uses TRBV27 and TRBJ1-5, with a possible D match to TRBD1 (6 bases). V was shortened by 6 bases and J by 5 bases, with 14 bases between the two germline ends. The CDR3 is 14 amino acids. CDR1 and CDR2 from the germline V gene are MNHEY and SMNVEV (reference sequence).

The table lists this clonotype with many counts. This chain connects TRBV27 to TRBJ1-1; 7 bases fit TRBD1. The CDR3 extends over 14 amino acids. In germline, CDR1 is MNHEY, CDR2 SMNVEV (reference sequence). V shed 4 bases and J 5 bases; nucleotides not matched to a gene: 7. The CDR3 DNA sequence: TGTGCCAGCAGTTCCTTAGGACAGGTTACTGAAGCTTTCTTT. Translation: CASSSLGQVTEAFF.

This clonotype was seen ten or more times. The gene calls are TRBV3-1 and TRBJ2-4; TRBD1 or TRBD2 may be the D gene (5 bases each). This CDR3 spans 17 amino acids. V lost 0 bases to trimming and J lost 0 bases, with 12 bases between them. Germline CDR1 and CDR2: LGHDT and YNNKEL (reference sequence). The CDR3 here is CASSQDSGPLAKNIQYF. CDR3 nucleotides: TGTGCCAGCAGCCAAGATTCGGGACCGCTAGCCAAAAACATTCAGTACTTC.

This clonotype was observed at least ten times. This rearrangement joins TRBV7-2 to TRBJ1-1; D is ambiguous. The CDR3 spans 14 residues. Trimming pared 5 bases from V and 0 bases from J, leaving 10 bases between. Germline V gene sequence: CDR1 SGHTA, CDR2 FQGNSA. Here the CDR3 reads CASSPARMNTEAFF. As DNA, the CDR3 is TGTGCCAGCAGCCCCGCAAGGATGAACACTGAAGCTTTCTTT.

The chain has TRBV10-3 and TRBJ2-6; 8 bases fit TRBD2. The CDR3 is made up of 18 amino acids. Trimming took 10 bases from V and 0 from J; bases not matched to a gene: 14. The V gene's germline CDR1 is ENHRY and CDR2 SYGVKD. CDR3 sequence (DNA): TGTGCCAGCAGCTTATTCGGGGGGGTTACCTCTGGGGCCAACGTCCTGACTTTC. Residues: CASSLFGGVTSGANVLTF.

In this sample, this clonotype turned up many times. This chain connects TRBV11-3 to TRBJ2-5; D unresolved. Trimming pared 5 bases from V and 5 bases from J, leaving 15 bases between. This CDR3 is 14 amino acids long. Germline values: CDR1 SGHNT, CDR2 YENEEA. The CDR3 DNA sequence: TGTGCCAGCAGCAACTCACCGCGAAGGGAGACCCAGTACTTC. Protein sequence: CASSNSPRRETQYF.

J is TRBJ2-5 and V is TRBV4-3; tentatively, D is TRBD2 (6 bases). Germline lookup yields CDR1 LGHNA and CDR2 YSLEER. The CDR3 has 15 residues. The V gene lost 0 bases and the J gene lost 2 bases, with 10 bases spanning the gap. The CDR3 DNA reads TGCGCCAGCAGCCAAGATCAAGGACTACAAGAGACCCAGTACTTC. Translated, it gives CASSQDQGLQETQYF.

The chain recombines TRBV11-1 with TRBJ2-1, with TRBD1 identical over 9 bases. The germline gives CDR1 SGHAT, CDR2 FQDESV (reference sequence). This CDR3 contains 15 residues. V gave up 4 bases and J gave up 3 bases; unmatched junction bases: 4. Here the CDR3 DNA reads TGTGCCAGCAGCTCCCGGGACAGGGTCTACAATGAGCAGTTCTTC. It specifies CASSSRDRVYNEQFF.

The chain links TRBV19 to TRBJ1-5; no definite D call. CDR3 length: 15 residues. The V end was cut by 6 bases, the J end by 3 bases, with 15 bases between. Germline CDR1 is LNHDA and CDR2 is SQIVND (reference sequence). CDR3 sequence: CASSPGHVSNQPQHF. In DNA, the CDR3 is TGTGCCAGTAGCCCCGGGCACGTTTCCAATCAGCCCCAGCATTTT.

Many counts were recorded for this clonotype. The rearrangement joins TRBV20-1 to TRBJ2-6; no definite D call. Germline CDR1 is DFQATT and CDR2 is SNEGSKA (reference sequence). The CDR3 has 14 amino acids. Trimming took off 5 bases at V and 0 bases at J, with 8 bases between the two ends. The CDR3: CSAATLSGANVLTF. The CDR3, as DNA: TGCAGTGCTGCGACCCTCTCTGGGGCCAACGTCCTGACTTTC.

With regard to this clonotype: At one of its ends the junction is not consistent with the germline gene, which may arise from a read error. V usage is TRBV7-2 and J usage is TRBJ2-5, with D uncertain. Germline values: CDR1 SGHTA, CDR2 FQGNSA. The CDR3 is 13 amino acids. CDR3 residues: CASSLAPPPTQYF. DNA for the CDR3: TGTGCCAGCAGTTTAGCACCCCCCCCGACCCAGTACTTC.

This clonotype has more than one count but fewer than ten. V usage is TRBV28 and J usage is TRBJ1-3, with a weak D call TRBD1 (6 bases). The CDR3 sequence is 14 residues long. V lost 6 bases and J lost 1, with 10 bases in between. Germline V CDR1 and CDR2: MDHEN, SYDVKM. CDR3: CASSGDMSGNTIYF. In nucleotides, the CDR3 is TGTGCCAGCAGCGGGGACATGTCTGGAAACACCATATATTTT. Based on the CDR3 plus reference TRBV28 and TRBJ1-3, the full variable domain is DVKVTQSSRYLVKRTGEKVFLECVQDMDHENMFWYRQDPGLGLRLIYFSYDVKMKEKGDIPEGYSVSREKKERFSLILESASTNQTSMYLCASSGDMSGNTIYFGEGSWLTVV.

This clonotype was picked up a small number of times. The DNA for the CDR3 is TGTGCCAGCAGCTCTTTAGCGGGAGTCAAAGATACGCAGTATTTT. It codes for CASSSLAGVKDTQYF. The V call is TRBV5-8, the J call TRBJ2-3; 9 bases match TRBD2. The CDR3 is made up of 15 amino acids. Trimming took 3 bases from V and 5 from J; bases not matched to a gene: 7. Germline assignment: CDR1 SGHTS and CDR2 YDEGEE.

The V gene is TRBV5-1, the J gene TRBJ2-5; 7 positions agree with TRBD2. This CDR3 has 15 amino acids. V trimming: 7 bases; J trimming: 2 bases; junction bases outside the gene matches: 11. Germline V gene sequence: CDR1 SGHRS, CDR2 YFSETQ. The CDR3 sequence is CASLAGLVVQETQYF. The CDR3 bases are TGCGCCAGCCTCGCCGGACTAGTGGTTCAAGAGACCCAGTACTTC.

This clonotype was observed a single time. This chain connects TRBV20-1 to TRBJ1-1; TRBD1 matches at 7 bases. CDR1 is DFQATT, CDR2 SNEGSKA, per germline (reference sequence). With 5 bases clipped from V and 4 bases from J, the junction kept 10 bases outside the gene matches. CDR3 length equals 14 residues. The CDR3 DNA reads TGCAGTGCTGATGTAAACAGGGGACCCACTGAAGCTTTCTTT. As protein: CSADVNRGPTEAFF.

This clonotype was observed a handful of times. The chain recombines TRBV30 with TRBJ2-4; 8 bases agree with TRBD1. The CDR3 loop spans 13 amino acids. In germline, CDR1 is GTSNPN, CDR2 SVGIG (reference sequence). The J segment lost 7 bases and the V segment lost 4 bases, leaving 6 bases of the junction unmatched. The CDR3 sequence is CAWNRQGLNIQYF. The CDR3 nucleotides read TGTGCCTGGAATCGACAGGGGCTCAACATTCAGTACTTC.